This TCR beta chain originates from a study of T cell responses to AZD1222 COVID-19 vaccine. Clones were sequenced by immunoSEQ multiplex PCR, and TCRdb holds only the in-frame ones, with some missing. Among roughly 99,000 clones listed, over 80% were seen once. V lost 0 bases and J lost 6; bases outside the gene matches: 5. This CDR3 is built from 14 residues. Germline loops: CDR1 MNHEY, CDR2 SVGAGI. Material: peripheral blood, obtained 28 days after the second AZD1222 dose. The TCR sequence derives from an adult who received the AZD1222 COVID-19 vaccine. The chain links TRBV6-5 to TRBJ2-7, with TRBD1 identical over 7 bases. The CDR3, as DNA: TGTGCCAGCAGTTACTCGATGGCAGGGGGCGAGCAGTACTTC. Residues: CASSYSMAGGEQYF.